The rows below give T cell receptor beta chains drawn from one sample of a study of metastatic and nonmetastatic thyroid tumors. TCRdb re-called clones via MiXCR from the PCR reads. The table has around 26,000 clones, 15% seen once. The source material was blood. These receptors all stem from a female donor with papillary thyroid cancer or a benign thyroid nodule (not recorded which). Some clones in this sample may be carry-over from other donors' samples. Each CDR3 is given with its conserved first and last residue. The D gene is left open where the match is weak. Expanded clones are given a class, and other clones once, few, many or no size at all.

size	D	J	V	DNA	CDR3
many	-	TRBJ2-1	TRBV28	TGTGCCAGCAGTCAAACAGGGTCCTTAAATGAGCAGTTCTTC	CASSQTGSLNEQFF
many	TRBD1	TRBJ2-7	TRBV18	TGTGCCAGCTCACCTTCGACAGGGGGCACCTACGAGCAGTACTTC	CASSPSTGGTYEQYF
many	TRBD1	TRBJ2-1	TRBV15	TGTGCCACCAGCAGAATCAGGACAGGGGACAATGAGCAGTTCTTC	CATSRIRTGDNEQFF
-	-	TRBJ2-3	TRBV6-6	TGTGCCAGCAGTTACGACGGGACCTATAGGGAAGATACGCAGTATTTT	CASSYDGTYREDTQYF
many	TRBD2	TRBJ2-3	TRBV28	TGTGCCAGCAGTCCCCCACTAGCGGGAGGGAGGGATACGCAGTATTTT	CASSPPLAGGRDTQYF
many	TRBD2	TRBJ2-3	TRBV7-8	TGTGCCAGCAGCTTAACGACTAGCGGGAGAGATAAATATTTT	CASSLTTSGRDKYF
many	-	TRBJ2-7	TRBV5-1	TGCGCCAGCAGCTCAGGGTTCGAGCAGTACTTC	CASSSGFEQYF
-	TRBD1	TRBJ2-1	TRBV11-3	TGTGCCACCGAGGAGACAGGGAATGAGCAGTTCTTC	CATEETGNEQFF
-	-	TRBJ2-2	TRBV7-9	TGTGCCAGCAGCTTAAGTATTACAGGCACCGGGGAGCTGTTTTTT	CASSLSITGTGELFF
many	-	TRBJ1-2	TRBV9	TGTGCCAGCAGCCCCAGATTGGACAGTCGGGGCTACACCTTC	CASSPRLDSRGYTF
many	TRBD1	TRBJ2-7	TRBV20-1	TGCAGTGCTAGAGGATCCGGGACAGGGTTCTACGAGCAGTACTTC	CSARGSGTGFYEQYF
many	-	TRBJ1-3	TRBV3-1	TGTGCCAGCAGCCAAAGGGGCTCTGGAAACACCATATATTTT	CASSQRGSGNTIYF
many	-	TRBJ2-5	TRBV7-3	TGTGCCAGCAGCTTAGGACTGGACTCCAAAGAGACCCAGTACTTC	CASSLGLDSKETQYF
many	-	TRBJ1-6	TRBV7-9	TGTGCCAGCAGCGTGAATTCCTATAATTCACCCCTCCACTTT	CASSVNSYNSPLHF
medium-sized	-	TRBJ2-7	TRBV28	TGTGCCAGCAGTCCGCATCTCGAGCAGTACTTC	CASSPHLEQYF
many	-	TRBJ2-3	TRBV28	TGTGCCAGCCGCTTTTCGGGGGGCCCTAGAGATACGCAGTATTTT	CASRFSGGPRDTQYF
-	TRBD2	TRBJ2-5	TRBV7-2	TGTGCCAGCAGCCATGCTTCGACTAGCGGACAAGAGACCCAGTACTTC	CASSHASTSGQETQYF
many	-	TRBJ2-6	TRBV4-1	TGCGCCAGCTCCCAGAGCCAGGGGGGCTCTGGGGCCAACGTCCTGACTTTC	CASSQSQGGSGANVLTF
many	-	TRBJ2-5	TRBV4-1	TGCGCCAGCAGCCAAGGCGTTCAAGAGACCCAGTACTTC	CASSQGVQETQYF
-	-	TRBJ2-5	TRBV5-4	TGTGCCAGCAGCTTGGCCACGGAAGAGACCCAGTACTTC	CASSLATEETQYF
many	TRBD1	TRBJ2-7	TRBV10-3	TGTGCCATCAGTGAGCCGGGACAGAGAACCCCTTTTACCTCCTACGAGCAGTACTTC	CAISEPGQRTPFTSYEQYF
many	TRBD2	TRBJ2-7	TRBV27	TGTGCCAGCAGTGGGAGACTAGCGGGAGGCGAGCAGTACTTC	CASSGRLAGGEQYF
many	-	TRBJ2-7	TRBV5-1	TGCGCCAGCAGCTTGGTGGCGGGCAGCTACGAGCAGTACTTC	CASSLVAGSYEQYF
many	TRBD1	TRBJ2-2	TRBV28	TGTGCCAGCAGTCCACACAGGGGAAACACCGGGGAGCTGTTTTTT	CASSPHRGNTGELFF
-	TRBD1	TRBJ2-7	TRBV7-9	TGTGCCAGCAGTCCAGGGGGCCCCGGAGAGCAGTACTTC	CASSPGGPGEQYF
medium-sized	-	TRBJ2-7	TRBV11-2	TGTGCCAGCAGCTTTGGCGGGGACCGCTACGAGCAGTACTTC	CASSFGGDRYEQYF
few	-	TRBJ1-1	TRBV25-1	TGTGCCAGCAGTGCAGTTAAGGTGAAAACTGAAGCTTTCTTT	CASSAVKVKTEAFF
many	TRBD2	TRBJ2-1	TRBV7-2	TGTGCCAGCAGCCCAGCGGGGGGCCTCTCCTACAATGAGCAGTTCTTC	CASSPAGGLSYNEQFF
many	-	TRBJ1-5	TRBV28	TGTGCCAGCAGCCTACGGGGGGGCAATCAGCCCCAGCATTTT	CASSLRGGNQPQHF
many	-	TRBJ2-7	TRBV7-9	TGTGCCAGCAGCTTGGGGCTGGGGCAGGGCGACGAGCAGTACTTC	CASSLGLGQGDEQYF
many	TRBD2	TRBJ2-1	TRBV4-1	TGCGCCAGCAGCCAAGATACGGACGCGGCTAGCGGGAGGGGTGAGCAGTTCTTC	CASSQDTDAASGRGEQFF
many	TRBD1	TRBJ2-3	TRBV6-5	TGTGCCAGCAGCGCGATTACAGGGGTGGTAGGCACAGATACGCAGTATTTT	CASSAITGVVGTDTQYF
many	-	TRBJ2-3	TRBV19	TGTGCCAGTAGTCCCCTCCAGGGGATAAGTCATGCGCAGTATTTT	CASSPLQGISHAQYF
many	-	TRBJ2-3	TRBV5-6	TGTGCCAGCAGCTTGGACGTTCGCGGGGGCACAGATACGCAGTATTTT	CASSLDVRGGTDTQYF
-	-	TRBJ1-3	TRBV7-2	TGTGCCAACAGTCCCGACAATTCTCGCGGAGACACCATATATTTT	CANSPDNSRGDTIYF
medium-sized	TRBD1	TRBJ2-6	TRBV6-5	TGTGCCAGCAGTTACTCGGAGACAGGGGAGGATGCTGGGGCCAACGTCCTGACTTTC	CASSYSETGEDAGANVLTF
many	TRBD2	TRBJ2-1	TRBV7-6	TGTGCCAGCAGCCCGTCTAGCGGGTCGCAGGTATTATCGCAGTTCTTC	CASSPSSGSQVLSQFF
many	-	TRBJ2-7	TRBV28	TGTGCCAGCAGTTTACAGGGCTCCTACGAGCAGTACTTC	CASSLQGSYEQYF
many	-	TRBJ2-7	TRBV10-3	TGTGCCATCAGTGAGTTGGGGGAGGAGCAGTACTTC	CAISELGEEQYF
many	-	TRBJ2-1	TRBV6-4	TGTGCCAGCAGTGTCTCCGGGGGTCACGATGAGCAGTTCTTC	CASSVSGGHDEQFF
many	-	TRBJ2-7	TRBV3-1	TGTGCCAGCAGCCAAGTAACCTACGAGCAGTACTTC	CASSQVTYEQYF
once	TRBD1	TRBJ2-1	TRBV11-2	TGTGCCAGCAGCAAGGGAGTCTTAGGGACAGGACTGGGTGAGCAGTTCTTC	CASSKGVLGTGLGEQFF
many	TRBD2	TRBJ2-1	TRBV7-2	TGTGCCAGCAGCCCTGGTAGCGGGTTTGGCTATGAGCAGTTCTTC	CASSPGSGFGYEQFF
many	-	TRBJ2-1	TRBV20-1	TGCAGTGCTACCCCTTTTACCAATGAGCAGTTCTTC	CSATPFTNEQFF
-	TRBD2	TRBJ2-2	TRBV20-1	TGCAGTTGCCTTCCGGGACTAGCGGGGCCGCCCGGGATGTCCGGGGAGCTGTTTTTT	CSCLPGLAGPPGMSGELFF
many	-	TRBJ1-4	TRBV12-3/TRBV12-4	TGTGCCAGCAGCCTCTCGAGGGGCTACGAAAAACTGTTTTTT	CASSLSRGYEKLFF
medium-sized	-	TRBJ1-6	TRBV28	TGTGCCAGCTTAGATGACCAGGGATCACCCCTCCACTTT	CASLDDQGSPLHF
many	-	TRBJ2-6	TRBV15	TGTGCCACCAGCAGAGAGGACTTCGTATTTTTCTCTGGGGCCAACGTCCTGACTTTC	CATSREDFVFFSGANVLTF
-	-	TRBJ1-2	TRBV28	TGTGCCAGCAGTCTCAGTGGTATGCACTATGGCTACACCTTC	CASSLSGMHYGYTF
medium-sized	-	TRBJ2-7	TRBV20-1	TGCAGTGCTATAGAGAGACCAACGCCAGGGCACCACGAGCAGTACTTC	CSAIERPTPGHHEQYF
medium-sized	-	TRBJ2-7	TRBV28	TGTGCCAGCAGTTTAATAGGGATTCACGAGCAGTACTTC	CASSLIGIHEQYF
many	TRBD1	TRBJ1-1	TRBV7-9	TGTGCCAGCAGCTCTGTAGGGGGGACAGAAACTGAAGCTTTCTTT	CASSSVGGTETEAFF
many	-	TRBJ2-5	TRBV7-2	TGTGCCAGCAGCTTAGCGGGAGGAGGAGTTCGAGAGACCCAGTACTTC	CASSLAGGGVRETQYF
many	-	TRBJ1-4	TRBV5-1	TGCGCCAGCAGCTTATCAGCAACTAATGAAAAACTGTTTTTT	CASSLSATNEKLFF